The clone carrying this TCR beta chain showed up just a few times. The antigen remains undetermined. These data originate in a study of a mutant IDH1 vaccine in newly diagnosed glioma. In the study overall: All eight of the vaccinations patients received fell in weeks 1, 3, 5, 7, 11, 15, 19 and 23. Vaccination was launched 4-6 weeks after radiotherapy alone, or with temozolomide cycles. Previous care, which was radiotherapy, temozolomide, or both, most often involved both.

Whole-study results and caveats: Pseudoprogression seemed unrelated to changes in top peripheral T cell clonotypes.

The time point is: week 23, last vaccination. Mutant IDH1 20-mer peptide, at 300 ug, made up each vaccine dose, with topical imiquimod. Germline loops: CDR1 MNHEY, CDR2 SVGAGI. V was trimmed by 7 bases and J by 7 bases, leaving 13 bases between them. The CDR3 loop spans 12 amino acids. Libraries were prepared by immunoSEQ multiplex PCR; TCRdb keeps only in-frame clonotypes and omits some of them. The sample shows under 70,000 clones, under 90% of them seen only once. This sample comprised PBMCs, obtained from a glioma patient whose treatment included an IDH1 peptide vaccine. The source is a man between 18 and 35 years old with glioma. The V gene is TRBV6-5, the J gene TRBJ1-2; D ambiguous. CDR3 bases: TGTGCCAGCATCGGGCAGGTTGGTGGCTACACCTTC. The encoded protein is CASIGQVGGYTF.